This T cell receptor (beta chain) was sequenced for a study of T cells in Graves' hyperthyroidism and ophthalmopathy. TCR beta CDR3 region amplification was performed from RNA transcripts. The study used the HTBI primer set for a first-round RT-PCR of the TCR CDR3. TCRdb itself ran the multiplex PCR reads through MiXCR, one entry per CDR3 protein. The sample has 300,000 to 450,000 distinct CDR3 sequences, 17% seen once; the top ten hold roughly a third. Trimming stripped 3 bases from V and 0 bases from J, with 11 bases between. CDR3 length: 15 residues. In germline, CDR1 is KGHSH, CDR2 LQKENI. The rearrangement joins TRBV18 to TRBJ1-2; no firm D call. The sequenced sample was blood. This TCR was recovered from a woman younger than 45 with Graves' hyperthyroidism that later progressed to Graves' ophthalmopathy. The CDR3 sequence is CASSPTGTPNYGYTF. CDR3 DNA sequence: TGTGCCAGCTCACCGACGGGCACCCCTAACTATGGCTACACCTTC.